The 13 T cell receptor beta chains given below trace back to one sample, sequenced in a study of T cell changes during pregnancy in multiple sclerosis. Using immunoSEQ multiplex PCR, the repertoire was profiled, and TCRdb retains in-frame clones only, with some absent. The data contain tens of thousands of clones, approximately 89% of them singletons. Sequenced here: peripheral blood, sampled in the first trimester of pregnancy. The receptors shown here come from a female donor in good health, enrolled as a control in a pregnancy study.

The rearrangement links TRBV30 to TRBJ2-1; 7 bases agree with TRBD2. The germline CDR1 and CDR2 sequences are GTSNPN and SVGIG (reference sequence). V lost 2 bases and J lost 6; bases outside the gene matches: 4. The length of the CDR3 is 13 residues. CDR3 nucleotides: TGTGCCTGGAGTAGCGGGGCCCCCAATGAGCAGTTCTTC. Translated: CAWSSGAPNEQFF.

This chain links TRBV10-3 with TRBJ1-5; 8 bases are shared with TRBD1. The CDR3 has 14 amino acids. The V gene end was trimmed by 5 bases and the J gene end by 3 bases; junction bases not matched to a gene: 3. Germline CDR1 ENHRY, CDR2 SYGVKD. The chain's CDR3 is CAISPTGDNQPQHF. In DNA, the CDR3 is TGTGCCATCAGTCCGACAGGGGACAATCAGCCCCAGCATTTT.

The chain carries TRBV19 and TRBJ2-7, with TRBD2 matching 7 bases. V shed 2 bases, J shed 2 bases, and the junction held 9 bases outside the gene matches. Germline-derived CDR1 and CDR2 are LNHDA and SQIVND (reference sequence). This CDR3 contains 16 residues. The CDR3 spells CASSISGGNLAYEQYF. CDR3 coding DNA: TGTGCCAGTAGTATATCGGGGGGAAACCTAGCCTACGAGCAGTACTTC.

In this sample, this clone turned up a few times. The chain has TRBV5-4 and TRBJ1-3, with D possibly matching TRBD1 (5 bases). CDR3 length: 14 amino acids. Trimming pared 4 bases from V and 1 base from J, leaving 9 bases between. Germline V gives CDR1 SGHNT, CDR2 YYREEE (reference sequence). CDR3 region: CASSPGTSGNTIYF. CDR3 bases: TGTGCCAGCAGCCCAGGGACTTCTGGAAACACCATATATTTT.

The chain is built from TRBV7-2 and TRBJ1-2, with D tentatively TRBD1 (5 bases). The germline V gene has CDR1 SGHTA and CDR2 FQGNSA. This CDR3 region has 16 residues. With 5 bases removed from V and 0 bases from J, the gap between germline ends came to 16 bases. The CDR3 reads CASSPFSGYPNYGYTF. The CDR3 DNA reads TGTGCCAGCAGCCCCTTCTCAGGGTATCCTAACTATGGCTACACCTTC.

The chain combines TRBV2 with TRBJ2-1; 10 nucleotides match TRBD2. CDR1 is SNHLY, CDR2 FYNNEI, per germline. The ends lost 7 bases at V and 7 bases at J; junction bases unmatched: 7. This CDR3 is built from 14 residues. CDR3 protein: CASKNQRGGNEQFF. DNA for the CDR3: TGTGCCAGCAAAAACCAGCGGGGGGGGAATGAGCAGTTCTTC.

This clone was observed once. The chain joins TRBV15 to TRBJ1-4; 10 bases are shared with TRBD1. The germline V gene has CDR1 LNHNV and CDR2 YYDKDF (reference sequence). With V trimmed by 0 bases and J by 8 bases, 9 bases remained unmatched. The CDR3 loop spans 17 amino acids. DNA of the CDR3: TGTGCCACCAGCAGAGATCCGGGACAGGGGCACGAGGAAAAACTGTTTTTT. Translation: CATSRDPGQGHEEKLFF.

The rearrangement links TRBV7-8 to TRBJ2-1; 9 bases line up with TRBD1. Germline V gene data show CDR1 as SGHVS and CDR2 as FQNEAQ. Unmatched junction bases numbered 3, after V lost 6 bases and J lost 3 bases. This CDR3 has 14 amino acids. In nucleotides, the CDR3 is TGTGCCAGCAGGGACAGGGGAGACTACAATGAGCAGTTCTTC. It codes for CASRDRGDYNEQFF.

This clone has only one observation. The chain carries TRBV28 and TRBJ2-3; 9 nucleotides align to TRBD1. The CDR3 sequence is 14 residues long. With V trimmed by 6 bases and J by 4 bases, 5 bases remained unmatched. The germline V gene has CDR1 MDHEN and CDR2 SYDVKM. This CDR3 reads CASSYGQGSDTQYF. The DNA for the CDR3 is TGTGCCAGCAGCTACGGACAGGGGTCAGATACGCAGTATTTT.

The V call is TRBV6-4, the J call TRBJ2-2; 10 bases agree with TRBD2. The V gene's germline CDR1 is MRHNA and CDR2 SNTAGT. The CDR3 consists of 15 residues. V was pared by 2 bases and J by 6 bases, with 3 bases of the junction left unmatched. CDR3 coding DNA: TGTGCCAGCAGTGACCCTAGCGGGGGCCCCGGGGAGCTGTTTTTT. Amino acids: CASSDPSGGPGELFF.

V is TRBV4-1 and J is TRBJ1-6; the match to TRBD1 covers 9 bases. CDR3 length: 14 amino acids. The V gene's germline CDR1 is MGHRA and CDR2 YSYEKL. The J segment lost 10 bases and the V segment lost 5 bases, leaving 6 bases of the junction unmatched. CDR3 coding DNA: TGCGCCAGCAGCTCCCGACAGGGGGAATCACCCCTCCACTTT. Translation: CASSSRQGESPLHF.

The CDR3 DNA reads TGTGCCAGCAGCTTAGTAGTTTTTGAGCAGTTCTTC. Protein: CASSLVVFEQFF. The gene calls are TRBV11-3 and TRBJ2-1; D ambiguous. This CDR3 comprises 12 residues. The V end was cut by 1 base, the J end by 9 bases, with 7 bases between. Germline V CDR1 and CDR2: SGHNT, YENEEA.

The chain joins TRBV4-3 to TRBJ1-4, with D possibly TRBD1 on 6 matching bases. This CDR3 has 17 amino acids. CDR1 is LGHNA, CDR2 YSLEER, per germline. V lost 2 bases and J 5 bases, leaving 18 bases between the germline ends. Here the CDR3 reads CASSQRPAGVLNEKLFF. The DNA of the CDR3 is TGCGCCAGCAGCCAACGACCCGCAGGGGTCCTAAATGAAAAACTGTTTTTT.